One and the same sample provided the 20 T cell receptor beta chains below, sequenced in a study of cytomegalovirus exposure and HLA in healthy donors (TCRdb year 2017). Libraries were constructed by the immunoSEQ multiplex PCR assay. For the multiplex PCR, a mixture combining 60 forward primers for TCR Vbeta segments and 13 reverse primers for TCR Jbeta segments was used. Imported from immuneACCESS, the table was reduced by TCRdb to in-frame sequences with V and J called. These copies leave out some clones; in studies compared against another copy, an unresolved V gene accounts for under half, and the cause of the remainder is not known. For this sample there are more than 150,000 clones; around four fifths appear just once. 1% of the sample is taken by the ten largest. The material sequenced was PBMCs. Source of these receptors: a woman aged 50 to 60 in good health and CMV-seropositive.

V and J are TRBV19 and TRBJ2-3; TRBD2 matches 7 bases. The CDR3 sequence is 13 residues long. The germline V gene encodes CDR1 LNHDA and CDR2 SQIVND (reference sequence). Trimming at V came to 3 bases and at J to 5 bases, leaving 2 bases not matched to a gene. DNA for the CDR3: TGTGCCAGTAGTATCAGGGAGGGAGATACGCAGTATTTT. This sequence encodes CASSIREGDTQYF. Filled out from reference TRBV19 and TRBJ2-3, the complete variable domain reads DGGITQSPKYLFRKEGQNVTLSCEQNLNHDAMYWYRQDPGQGLRLIYYSQIVNDFQKGDIAEGYSVSREKKESFPLTVTSAQKNPTAFYLCASSIREGDTQYFGPGTRLTVL.

This clone was counted a single time. The chain joins TRBV7-2 to TRBJ2-7; 10 bases are a match to TRBD2. V was pared by 3 bases and J by 3 bases, with 2 bases of the junction left unmatched. Germline lookup yields CDR1 SGHTA and CDR2 FQGNSA. This CDR3 has 14 residues. The CDR3 nucleotides are TGTGCCAGCAGCTTTTCTAGCGGGAGCTACGAGCAGTACTTC. Protein sequence: CASSFSSGSYEQYF.

This clone was seen a handful of times. The chain has TRBV5-1 and TRBJ1-1, with D unclear. Germline values: CDR1 SGHRS, CDR2 YFSETQ. The CDR3 contains 13 residues. Trimming cost V 1 base and J 5 bases, with 9 bases left between them. CDR3 DNA: TGCGCCAGCAGCTTGACGACGGGAACTGAAGCTTTCTTT. It specifies CASSLTTGTEAFF.

The chain recombines TRBV14 with TRBJ1-1, with no clear D. Trimming removed 2 bases from V and 1 base from J, with 8 bases in between. Germline-derived CDR1 and CDR2 are SGHDN and FVKESK. The CDR3 loop spans 14 amino acids. As DNA, the CDR3 is TGTGCCAGCAGCCAACCGGGTTGGAACACTGAAGCTTTCTTT. It specifies CASSQPGWNTEAFF. Using reference TRBV14 and TRBJ1-1 for the parts outside the CDR3, the full variable domain is EAGVTQFPSHSVIEKGQTVTLRCDPISGHDNLYWYRRVMGKEIKFLLHFVKESKQDESGMPNNRFLAERTGGTYSTLKVQPAELEDSGVYFCASSQPGWNTEAFFGQGTRLTVV.

The CDR3 bases are TGTGCCAGCAGCTCCTGGGACAGGCCAAATCCTTTCACAGATACGCAGTATTTT. Amino acids: CASSSWDRPNPFTDTQYF. This rearrangement joins TRBV7-2 to TRBJ2-3; the match to TRBD1 covers 8 bases. Germline values: CDR1 SGHTA, CDR2 FQGNSA. This CDR3 has 18 residues. Germline trimming cut 4 bases from V and 2 bases from J; bases unmatched to any gene: 14.

The chain carries TRBV2 and TRBJ1-5; 8 bases fit TRBD1. Germline CDR1 is SNHLY and CDR2 is FYNNEI. This CDR3 region has 17 residues. V shed 6 bases and J 2 bases; nucleotides not matched to a gene: 12. The chain's CDR3 is CASRDRGARGGNQPQHF. CDR3 DNA sequence: TGTGCCAGCAGAGACAGGGGTGCCAGGGGTGGCAATCAGCCCCAGCATTTT.

This clone was observed a handful of times. Here the CDR3 reads CASSPPHINIQYF. CDR3 in DNA: TGTGCCAGTAGCCCCCCCCACATAAACATTCAGTACTTC. The V call is TRBV19, the J call TRBJ2-4, with D unclear. Per the germline V gene, CDR1 is LNHDA and CDR2 is SQIVND (reference sequence). The V gene lost 6 bases and the J gene lost 6 bases, with 12 bases spanning the gap. CDR3 size: 13 residues.

The chain employs TRBV7-6 and TRBJ2-3, with a weak D call TRBD1 (5 bases). The CDR3 totals 16 residues. The germline V and J ends were trimmed by 4 bases and 4 bases, with 18 bases remaining between them. The germline CDR1 and CDR2 sequences are SGHVS and FNYEAQ. The CDR3 nucleotides read TGTGCCAGCAGCTCGACAGCCACTCTAGGGGCAGATACGCAGTATTTT. Its translation: CASSSTATLGADTQYF.

The chain links TRBV14 to TRBJ2-2; the D gene is possibly TRBD1 (6 bases). The germline CDR1 and CDR2 sequences are SGHDN and FVKESK. The ends were cut back, 6 bases at V and 3 bases at J, with 17 bases in the middle. The CDR3 is 16 amino acids. CDR3 in amino acids: CASRRGGGAYTGELFF. CDR3 nucleotide sequence: TGTGCCAGCAGAAGGGGTGGGGGCGCTTACACCGGGGAGCTGTTTTTT.

The chain carries TRBV7-9 and TRBJ1-1, with a weak D call TRBD1 (6 bases). Germline loops: CDR1 SEHNR, CDR2 FQNEAQ (reference sequence). This CDR3 contains 14 residues. V gave up 4 bases and J gave up 4 bases, with 13 bases separating them. For the CDR3, the DNA is TGTGCCAGCAGCTCCGGGGGAGGGGGCACTGAAGCTTTCTTT. Amino acids: CASSSGGGGTEAFF.

The genes are TRBV5-8 and TRBJ2-3, with D perhaps TRBD2 (5 bases). Between the trimmed V and J ends, which lost 1 base and 1 base, there was a span of 13 bases. CDR3 length equals 16 residues. The germline CDR1 and CDR2 sequences are SGHTS and YDEGEE. CDR3 DNA: TGTGCCAGCAGCTTGAGGGTCCTAGCCCGCACAGATACGCAGTATTTT. As protein: CASSLRVLARTDTQYF.

The rearrangement uses TRBV9 and TRBJ2-3, with no clear D. In germline, CDR1 is SGDLS, CDR2 YYNGEE. The CDR3 is 14 residues long. Trimming took off 4 bases at V and 6 bases at J, with 15 bases between the two ends. CDR3: CASSPRSAGDTQYF. CDR3 nucleotide sequence: TGTGCCAGCAGCCCCCGAAGCGCCGGGGATACGCAGTATTTT.

The V gene is TRBV20-1, the J gene TRBJ2-7; 7 positions match TRBD2. V lost 0 bases to trimming and J lost 12 bases; unmatched junction nucleotides: 5. The CDR3 sequence is 11 residues long. In germline, CDR1 is DFQATT, CDR2 SNEGSKA (reference sequence). The CDR3 here is CSARESGIRYF. The CDR3 coding sequence is TGCAGTGCTAGAGAAAGCGGGATTCGGTACTTC.

The chain employs TRBV6-6 and TRBJ1-1; possibly TRBD1 for D (5 bases). Germline V gene sequence: CDR1 MNHNY, CDR2 SVGAGI (reference sequence). The CDR3 runs to 13 residues. V was cut by 6 bases and J by 1 base, with 9 bases left in between. The CDR3 DNA is TGTGCCAGCAGACCTACAGGGAACACTGAAGCTTTCTTT. Translation: CASRPTGNTEAFF.

The chain recombines TRBV7-2 with TRBJ1-5; the D gene is possibly TRBD1 (6 bases). Germline-derived CDR1 and CDR2 are SGHTA and FQGNSA. The CDR3 consists of 15 residues. V gave up 3 bases and J gave up 6 bases, with 15 bases separating them. This chain's CDR3 is CASSFTGTSSQPQHF. The CDR3 nucleotides are TGTGCCAGCAGCTTTACCGGGACATCCTCTCAGCCCCAGCATTTT. Supplemented by reference TRBV7-2 and TRBJ1-5, the full variable domain reads GAGVSQSPSNKVTEKGKDVELRCDPISGHTALYWYRQSLGQGLEFLIYFQGNSAPDKSGLPSDRFSAERTGGSVSTLTIQRTQQEDSAVYLCASSFTGTSSQPQHFGDGTRLSIL.

The DNA of the CDR3 is TGTGCCAGCTCACCACCGGGGGCGGACCGAGGCGTGCCCCAGCATTTT. It specifies CASSPPGADRGVPQHF. The chain recombines TRBV18 with TRBJ1-5; D is possibly TRBD1 (6 bases). Germline CDR1 and CDR2: KGHSH and LQKENI. This CDR3 region has 16 residues. Trimming removed 0 bases from V and 9 bases from J, with 18 bases in between.

The V gene is TRBV14, the J gene TRBJ2-3, with a weak D call TRBD1 (5 bases). The CDR3 length is 13 residues. The germline V gene has CDR1 SGHDN and CDR2 FVKESK. V was cut by 5 bases and J by 3 bases, with 9 bases left in between. The CDR3 region has the DNA TGTGCCAGCAGCGACCAGGGAACAGATACGCAGTATTTT. Protein: CASSDQGTDTQYF.

This clone was seen a few times. The chain couples TRBV28 to TRBJ1-1; no reliable D call. This CDR3 has 15 residues. Germline V gene sequence: CDR1 MDHEN, CDR2 SYDVKM. V was clipped by 6 bases and J by 1 base, with 15 bases between them. CDR3 sequence (DNA): TGTGCCAGCAGCTTTCGGTCCCCTGGGAACACTGAAGCTTTCTTT. Protein: CASSFRSPGNTEAFF.

The rearrangement links TRBV6-5 to TRBJ2-3; 9 positions match TRBD1. V shed 0 bases, J shed 3 bases, and the junction held 4 bases outside the gene matches. The length of the CDR3 is 16 residues. Germline CDR1 reads MNHEY; CDR2 reads SVGAGI. The CDR3 DNA sequence: TGTGCCAGCAGTTACTCGAACAGGGGGCGTACAGATACGCAGTATTTT. Encoded protein: CASSYSNRGRTDTQYF.

V gene TRBV9 combines with J gene TRBJ2-5, with no clear D. This CDR3 has 12 amino acids. Germline V CDR1 and CDR2: SGDLS, YYNGEE. The germline V and J ends were trimmed by 4 bases and 5 bases, with 9 bases remaining between them. The CDR3 region is CASSPTWETQYF. In DNA form, the CDR3 reads TGTGCCAGCAGCCCAACTTGGGAGACCCAGTACTTC.